The 9 T cell receptor beta chains listed next were all sequenced from one sample in a study of circulating and synovial CD4+ cells in juvenile arthritis. The protocol was immunoSEQ multiplex PCR, while the TCRdb copy is restricted to in-frame clones and leaves out a portion. The sample includes some 16,000 clones, around 91% of them seen just once. The material sequenced was CD4+ T cells from blood. These receptors originate from a human donor with juvenile idiopathic arthritis.

Comments on this clone: The conserved final phenylalanine or tryptophan is absent from the CDR3, which likely points to a read error. The chain combines TRBV2 with TRBJ1-2; D possibly corresponds to TRBD1 (6 bases). V was shortened by 6 bases and J by 8 bases, with 19 bases between the two germline ends. The CDR3 sequence is 14 residues long. Germline assignment: CDR1 SNHLY and CDR2 FYNNEI. The CDR3 DNA follows: TGTGCCAGCAGGGAAAATGGACAGTCGGGGGGCTACACCCTC. As protein: CASRENGQSGGYTL.

The chain couples TRBV21-1 to TRBJ1-2. TRBV21-1 is a listed pseudogene. This CDR3 comprises 14 residues. CDR3 in DNA: TGTGCCAGCCCGTTAGGGGGGGGAGACTTAGGCTACACCTTC. Translating gives CASPLGGGDLGYTF.

The J gene is TRBJ1-2, the V gene TRBV29-1; D perhaps matches TRBD1 (6 bases). The ends were cut back, 4 bases at V and 8 bases at J, with 14 bases in the middle. Germline-derived CDR1 and CDR2 are SQVTM and ANQGSEA. This CDR3 is 12 amino acids long. Written as DNA, the CDR3 is TGCAGCGTTGTCACAGGGATTTACGGCTACACCTTC. It encodes CSVVTGIYGYTF.

The gene calls are TRBV5-5 and TRBJ2-7; tentatively, D is TRBD2 (7 bases). The CDR3 covers 19 residues. Germline CDR1 is SGHKS and CDR2 is YYEKEE (reference sequence). With 0 bases removed from V and 4 bases from J, the gap between germline ends came to 26 bases. This CDR3 reads CASSLEGGARSNLQYEQYF. CDR3 nucleotide sequence: TGTGCCAGCAGCTTGGAAGGGGGGGCACGATCAAATCTACAATACGAGCAGTACTTC.

This clone was found once. This chain joins TRBV19 and TRBJ2-1; TRBD2 matches at 12 bases. The germline gives CDR1 LNHDA, CDR2 SQIVND (reference sequence). This CDR3 is built from 16 residues. The ends lost 5 bases at V and 10 bases at J; junction bases unmatched: 12. CDR3 bases: TGTGCCAGTAGTTCTAGCGGGAGGGCGGTCGGTACAGAGCAGTTCTTC. It yields the protein CASSSSGRAVGTEQFF.

This chain joins TRBV7-2 and TRBJ2-3, with D possibly TRBD2 on 5 matching bases. The V end was cut by 2 bases, the J end by 4 bases, with 13 bases between. Germline V gene sequence: CDR1 SGHTA, CDR2 FQGNSA. The length of the CDR3 is 15 residues. CDR3 bases: TGTGCCAGCAGCTTAAGTCGTAGCGTGGCAGATACGCAGTATTTT. This sequence encodes CASSLSRSVADTQYF.

About this clone itself: Other DNA sequences in the sample encode the same CDR3. The chain combines TRBV19 with TRBJ1-1; D not resolved. CDR3 length: 15 residues. Germline V gene lookup returns CDR1 LNHDA and CDR2 SQIVND (reference sequence). V was cut by 8 bases and J by 1 base, with 17 bases left in between. CDR3 sequence: CASGSDWSWNTEAFF. DNA for the CDR3: TGTGCCAGTGGGAGTGACTGGAGCTGGAACACTGAAGCTTTCTTT.

The chain recombines TRBV11-2 with TRBJ2-4; possibly TRBD2 for D (5 bases). Looked up from germline, CDR1 is SGHAT and CDR2 is FQNNGV. Trimming left V 8 bases short and J 1 base short, with 9 bases between. The CDR3 covers 13 residues. The CDR3 here is CASSRVAKNIQYF. As DNA, the CDR3 is TGTGCCAGCTCGAGGGTGGCCAAAAACATTCAGTACTTC.

V usage is TRBV6-4 and J usage is TRBJ1-6, with 9 bases fitting TRBD1. The CDR3 spans 14 residues. Trimming removed 6 bases from V and 9 bases from J; junction bases left unmatched: 6. Germline V gives CDR1 MRHNA, CDR2 SNTAGT. The chain's CDR3 is CASSGTGGASPLHF. As DNA, the CDR3 is TGTGCCAGCAGCGGTACAGGGGGCGCTTCACCCCTCCACTTT.